This entry features one TCR beta chain sequence. Its antigen is unidentified. The data were taken from a study of OX40 agonist ivuxolimab in advanced cancers. Study conclusions and caveats: In general, CD8+ T cells held more expanded clones than CD4+ did, on average.

This CDR3 contains 14 residues. The germline V gene has CDR1 MNHNS and CDR2 SASEGT. Between the trimmed V and J ends, which lost 2 bases and 7 bases, there was a span of 11 bases. The repertoire was sequenced with immunoSEQ multiplex PCR; TCRdb's copy has only in-frame clones and lacks some. The sample shows roughly 76,000 clones, around nine tenths of them seen only once. The receptor was isolated from an adult with an advanced solid tumor such as melanoma, head and neck, liver or kidney cancer. The J gene is TRBJ2-2, the V gene TRBV6-1, with D maybe TRBD1 (5 bases). The sequenced sample was CD4+ or CD8+ T cells sorted from blood, obtained in a trial of the OX40 agonist ivuxolimab. The CDR3 DNA sequence: TGTGCCAGCAGTGAATGGGTAGGGGACGGGGAGCTGTTTTTT. As protein: CASSEWVGDGELFF.